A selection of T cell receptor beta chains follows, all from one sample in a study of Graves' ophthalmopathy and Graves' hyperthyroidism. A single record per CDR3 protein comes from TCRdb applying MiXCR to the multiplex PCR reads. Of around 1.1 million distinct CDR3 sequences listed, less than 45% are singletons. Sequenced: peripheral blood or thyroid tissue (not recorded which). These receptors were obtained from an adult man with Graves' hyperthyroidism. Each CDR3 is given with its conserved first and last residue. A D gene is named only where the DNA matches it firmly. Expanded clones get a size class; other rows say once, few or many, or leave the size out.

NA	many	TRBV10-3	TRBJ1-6	CAISESDSDNSPLHF	TGTGCCATCAGTGAGTCCGACAGTGATAATTCACCCCTCCACTTT
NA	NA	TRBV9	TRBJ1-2	CASSAPGQSGYTF	TGTGCCAGCAGCGCTCCCGGACAAAGCGGCTACACCTTC
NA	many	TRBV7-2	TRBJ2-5	CASSRLDRIWEKETQYF	TGTGCCAGCAGCCGACTCGATCGTATCTGGGAAAAAGAGACCCAGTACTTC
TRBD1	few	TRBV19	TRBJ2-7	CASSRPPGQGVGEQYF	TGTGCCAGTAGCAGACCTCCGGGACAGGGAGTTGGCGAGCAGTACTTC
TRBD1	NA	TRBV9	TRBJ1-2	CASSAGGANYGYTF	TGTGCCAGCAGCGCAGGGGGGGCTAACTATGGCTACACCTTC
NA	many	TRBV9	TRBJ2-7	CASSVNSLSYEQYF	TGTGCCAGCAGCGTGAACAGTCTATCATACGAGCAGTACTTC
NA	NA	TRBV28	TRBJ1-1	CASRGAGRPTEAFF	TGTGCCAGCAGGGGAGCAGGGAGGCCCACTGAAGCTTTCTTT
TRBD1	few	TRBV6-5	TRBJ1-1	CASTYGTGGTEAFF	TGTGCCAGCACTTACGGGACAGGGGGAACTGAAGCTTTCTTT
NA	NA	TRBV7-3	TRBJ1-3	CASSLQLAGPRTNYGYTIYF	TGTGCCAGCAGCTTGCAGTTGGCAGGGCCGCGAACAAACTATGGCTACACCATATATTTT
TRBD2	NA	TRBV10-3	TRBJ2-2	CAIRASGRAGTGELFF	TGTGCCATCAGGGCTAGCGGGAGGGCCGGTACCGGGGAGCTGTTTTTT
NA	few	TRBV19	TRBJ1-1	CAVVENTEAFF	TGTGCCGTGGTGGAAAACACTGAAGCTTTCTTT
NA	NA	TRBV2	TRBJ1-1	CAIRQLSFWAGEF	TGTGCCATCAGACAATTGTCGTTCTGGGCAGGGGAATTT
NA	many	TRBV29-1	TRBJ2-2	CSVVLGDPTGELFF	TGCAGCGTTGTTCTTGGGGATCCTACCGGGGAGCTGTTTTTT
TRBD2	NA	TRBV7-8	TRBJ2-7	CASSLVGTSGSEQYF	TGTGCCAGCAGCTTGGTCGGGACTAGCGGGAGTGAGCAGTACTTC
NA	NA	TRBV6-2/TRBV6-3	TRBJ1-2	CASSEPGGYGYTF	TGTGCCAGCAGTGAACCGGGAGGCTATGGCTACACCTTC
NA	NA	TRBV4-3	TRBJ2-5	CASSQAGGTGGVETQYF	TGCGCCAGCAGCCAAGCTGGAGGGACTGGCGGAGTAGAGACCCAGTACTTC
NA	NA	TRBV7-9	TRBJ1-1	CASSQGRLEAFF	TGTGCCAGCAGCCAGGGACGGCTTGAAGCTTTCTTT
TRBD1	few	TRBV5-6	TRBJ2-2	CASSETAGGRAGELFF	TGTGCCAGCAGCGAGACGGCAGGGGGCAGAGCCGGGGAGCTGTTTTTT
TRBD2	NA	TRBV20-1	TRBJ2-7	CSATGTSETYEQYF	TGCAGTGCGACCGGGACTAGCGAGACCTACGAGCAGTACTTC
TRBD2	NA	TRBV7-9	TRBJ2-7	CASSLQGLANDEQYF	TGTGCCAGCAGCTTACAGGGACTAGCGAACGACGAGCAGTACTTC
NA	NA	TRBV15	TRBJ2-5	CATSVGRGRQPQYF	TGTGCCACCAGCGTAGGCCGGGGACGACAGCCCCAGTACTTC
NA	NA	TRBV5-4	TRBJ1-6	CASSTTGEPSPLHF	TGTGCCAGCAGCACCACGGGGGAGCCTTCACCCCTCCACTTT
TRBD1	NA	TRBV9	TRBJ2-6	CASSTGGSGANVLAF	TGTGCCAGCAGCACAGGGGGCTCTGGGGCCAACGTCCTGGCTTTC
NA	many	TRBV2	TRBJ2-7	CASSASREEEQYF	TGTGCCAGCAGCGCCTCCCGTGAAGAAGAGCAGTACTTC
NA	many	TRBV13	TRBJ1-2	CASSLGFKRGYTF	TGTGCCAGCAGCTTAGGTTTCAAGCGCGGCTACACCTTC
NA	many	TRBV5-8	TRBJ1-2	CASSSDRLGSYTF	TGTGCCAGCAGCTCGGATCGATTGGGGTCCTACACCTTC
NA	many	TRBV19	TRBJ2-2	CASSARYPNTGELFF	TGTGCCAGTAGTGCCAGATACCCGAACACCGGGGAGCTGTTTTTT
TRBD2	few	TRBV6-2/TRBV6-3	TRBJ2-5	CASSRLAEPAWETQYF	TGTGCCAGCAGCCGACTAGCGGAACCCGCCTGGGAGACCCAGTACTTC
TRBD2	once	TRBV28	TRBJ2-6	CASSLPGGGTYVLTF	TGTGCCAGCAGTTTACCGGGCGGGGGGACCTACGTCCTGACTTTC
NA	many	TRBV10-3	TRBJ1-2	CAISESSTNGYTF	TGTGCCATCAGTGAGTCGAGCACGAATGGCTACACCTTC
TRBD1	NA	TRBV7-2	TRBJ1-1	CAGSLATGASTEAFF	TGTGCCGGCAGCTTAGCTACAGGGGCGAGCACTGAAGCTTTCTTT
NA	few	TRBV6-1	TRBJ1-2	CASTRGSNYGYTF	TGTGCCAGCACTCGAGGGTCCAACTATGGCTACACCTTC
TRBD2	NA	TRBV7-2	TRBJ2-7	CASSSGDLGLAGAYEQYF	TGTGCCAGCAGCTCGGGGGACTTGGGACTAGCGGGAGCCTACGAGCAGTACTTC
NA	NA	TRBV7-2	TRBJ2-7	CASSLDGGLRDEQYF	TGTGCCAGCAGCTTAGATGGTGGCCTACGCGACGAGCAGTACTTC
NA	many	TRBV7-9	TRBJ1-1	CASSLGGLHNTEAFF	TGTGCCAGCAGCTTAGGAGGTTTACATAACACTGAAGCTTTCTTT
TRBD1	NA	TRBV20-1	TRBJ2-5	CSARDLLRGQKETQYF	TGCAGTGCTAGAGATCTATTAAGGGGGCAGAAAGAGACCCAGTACTTC
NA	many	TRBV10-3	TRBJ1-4	CATEQAGGRRRKLFF	TGTGCCACCGAGCAGGCGGGCGGGCGAAGAAGAAAACTGTTTTTT
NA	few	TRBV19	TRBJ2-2	CASTFTKGGELFF	TGTGCCAGTACCTTCACAAAGGGCGGGGAGCTGTTTTTT
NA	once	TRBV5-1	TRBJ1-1	CASSLTGGEVMNTEAFF	TGCGCCAGCAGCTTGACTGGAGGTGAGGTTATGAACACTGAAGCTTTCTTT
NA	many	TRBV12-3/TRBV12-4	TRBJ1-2	CASSPLTGSNGYTF	TGTGCCAGCAGTCCCCTTACAGGGAGTAATGGCTACACCTTC
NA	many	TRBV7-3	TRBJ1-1	CASSPLGGASEAFF	TGTGCCAGCAGCCCGTTGGGGGGGGCCTCTGAAGCTTTCTTT
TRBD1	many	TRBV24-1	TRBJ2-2	CATSPGQRDTGELFF	TGTGCCACCAGTCCGGGACAGCGCGACACCGGGGAGCTGTTTTTT